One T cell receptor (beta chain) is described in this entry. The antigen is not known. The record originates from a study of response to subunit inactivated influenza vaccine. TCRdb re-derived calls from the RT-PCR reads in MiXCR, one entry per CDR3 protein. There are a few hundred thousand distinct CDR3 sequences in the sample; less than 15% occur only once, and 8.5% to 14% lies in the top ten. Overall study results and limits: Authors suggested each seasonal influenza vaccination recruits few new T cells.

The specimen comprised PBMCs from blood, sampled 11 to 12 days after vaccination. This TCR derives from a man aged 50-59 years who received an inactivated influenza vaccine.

The CDR3 is CASSYGAGGSYEQYF. The CDR3 DNA reads TGTGCCAGCAGTTACGGGGCAGGGGGCTCCTACGAGCAGTACTTC. V usage is TRBV27 and J usage is TRBJ2-7, with TRBD1 matching 7 bases. The CDR3 has 15 amino acids. With 4 bases clipped from V and 0 bases from J, the junction kept 6 bases outside the gene matches. Germline lookup yields CDR1 MNHEY and CDR2 SMNVEV (reference sequence).